This T cell receptor (beta chain) was captured in a study of PD-L1 blockade in urothelial cancer. Time point reported: pretreatment peripheral blood. This CDR3 is built from 12 residues. With V trimmed by 3 bases and J by 6 bases, 3 bases remained unmatched. The germline gives CDR1 SGHKS, CDR2 YYEKEE (reference sequence). Sequenced by immunoSEQ multiplex PCR; TCRdb stores in-frame clones only, minus some. Among 85,000 to 100,000 clones, around 86% were seen once, and the ten largest hold roughly 2%. The chain is built from TRBV5-5 and TRBJ2-7; 7 bases are a match to TRBD1. This clonotype was sampled from a man aged 55 to 70 with urothelial cancer. The sequenced sample was PBMCs, obtained around atezolizumab (anti-PD-L1) treatment. The CDR3 DNA is TGTGCCAGCAGCTCCACAGGGGCCGAGCAGTACTTC. It translates to CASSSTGAEQYF.